The 19 T cell receptor beta chains given below trace back to one sample, sequenced in a study of shared clonotypes between healthy human individuals. The assay was immunoSEQ multiplex PCR, and TCRdb's table has in-frame clones only and misses some. The top ten hold about 1.7% of the sample, which has roughly 640,000 clones, under 80% seen once. Specimen: memory CD4+ T cells sorted from blood. The subset was: CD45RA-negative fraction. These TCRs come from a woman under 40 in good health.

This chain connects TRBV30 to TRBJ1-1; weak D call: TRBD1 (5 bases). The germline gives CDR1 GTSNPN, CDR2 SVGIG (reference sequence). The CDR3 has 12 amino acids. Between the trimmed V and J ends, which lost 3 bases and 6 bases, there was a span of 11 bases. DNA of the CDR3: TGTGCCTGGAGCCAGGGAGGGGCTGAAGCTTTCTTT. Translated: CAWSQGGAEAFF.

This clone was picked up a small number of times. The CDR3 is CASSPLLGKQYF. CDR3 DNA sequence: TGTGCCAGCAGCCCACTTCTGGGTAAGCAGTATTTT. The chain has TRBV28 and TRBJ2-3; no reliable D call. This CDR3 has 12 amino acids. V shed 6 bases and J shed 11 bases, with 15 bases lying between them. The V gene's germline CDR1 is MDHEN and CDR2 SYDVKM. Full variable domain (outside the CDR3, taken from reference TRBV28 and TRBJ2-3): DVKVTQSSRYLVKRTGEKVFLECVQDMDHENMFWYRQDPGLGLRLIYFSYDVKMKEKGDIPEGYSVSREKKERFSLILESASTNQTSMYLCASSPLLGKQYFGPGTRLTVL.

The chain links TRBV6-6 to TRBJ1-2; 8 bases align to TRBD1. From germline, CDR1 is MNHNY and CDR2 SVGAGI (reference sequence). V trimming: 2 bases; J trimming: 4 bases; junction bases outside the gene matches: 6. The CDR3 has 15 residues. For the CDR3, the DNA is TGTGCCAGCAGTTACGCAGGGGGCCTTGGCTATGGCTACACCTTC. It codes for CASSYAGGLGYGYTF.

The gene calls are TRBV2 and TRBJ2-5, with TRBD2 matching over 8 bases. CDR1 and CDR2 from the germline V gene are SNHLY and FYNNEI. V gave up 5 bases and J gave up 4 bases; unmatched junction bases: 9. This CDR3 contains 15 residues. DNA of the CDR3: TGTGCCAGCAGTCCCAGCGGGAGTCCTGCAGAGACCCAGTACTTC. Its protein is CASSPSGSPAETQYF.

The genes are TRBV19 and TRBJ2-7; no clear D gene. Trimming removed 4 bases from V and 5 bases from J, with 12 bases in between. Germline V gives CDR1 LNHDA, CDR2 SQIVND (reference sequence). The CDR3 is 13 amino acids. The CDR3 loop reads CASSTYSGDEQYF. For the CDR3, the DNA is TGTGCCAGTAGTACCTACAGTGGTGACGAGCAGTACTTC.

A word on this clone: The sample carries other DNA sequences with the same CDR3. This chain links TRBV18 with TRBJ2-2, with 7 nucleotides matching TRBD1. The CDR3 totals 14 residues. Trimming took 3 bases from V and 5 from J; bases not matched to a gene: 3. Germline V lookup: CDR1 KGHSH, CDR2 LQKENI. This CDR3 reads CASSPGQRTGELFF. CDR3 DNA: TGTGCCAGCTCACCGGGACAGAGGACCGGGGAGCTGTTTTTT.

This clone turned up a few times. The genes are TRBV28 and TRBJ1-3; 9 nucleotides agree with TRBD1. The CDR3 has 17 residues. J was trimmed by 6 bases and V by 3 bases; bases with no gene match: 12. The germline gives CDR1 MDHEN, CDR2 SYDVKM. The CDR3 region is CASSFRGQGTYLNTIYF. DNA of the CDR3: TGTGCCAGCAGTTTCCGAGGACAGGGGACGTACCTAAACACCATATATTTT.

This sequence joins TRBV19 and TRBJ2-7, with D hard to call. V lost 6 bases to trimming and J lost 2 bases, with 20 bases between them. CDR1 and CDR2 from the germline V gene are LNHDA and SQIVND (reference sequence). This CDR3 has 16 amino acids. CDR3 sequence (DNA): TGTGCCAGTAGCCCCGCGGCTCGCACCACCGCCTACGAGCAGTACTTC. This translates into CASSPAARTTAYEQYF. Full variable domain (rest looked up from reference TRBV19 and TRBJ2-7): DGGITQSPKYLFRKEGQNVTLSCEQNLNHDAMYWYRQDPGQGLRLIYYSQIVNDFQKGDIAEGYSVSREKKESFPLTVTSAQKNPTAFYLCASSPAARTTAYEQYFGPGTRLTVT.

This clone was recorded a few times. The V gene is TRBV13, the J gene TRBJ2-5; TRBD2 agrees at 7 bases. The J call may be faulty, since TRBJ2-7 better matches the DNA end. CDR1 and CDR2 (germline): PRHDT, FYEKMQ (reference sequence). The CDR3 is 16 residues long. The CDR3 here is CASSSPLAGESYEQYF. The CDR3 DNA reads TGTGCCAGCAGCTCGCCCTTGGCGGGGGAGTCCTACGAGCAGTACTTC.

V gene TRBV4-2 combines with J gene TRBJ2-3; TRBD1 is a possible D gene (5 bases). V lost 0 bases to trimming and J lost 8 bases, with 18 bases between them. Germline V gene data show CDR1 as LGHNA and CDR2 as YNFKEQ. There are 16 residues in the CDR3. The CDR3 reads CASSQDFPAHQGTQYF. The DNA for the CDR3 is TGTGCCAGCAGCCAAGATTTCCCAGCGCACCAGGGTACGCAGTATTTT.

This clone was detected a few times. The chain is built from TRBV6-6 and TRBJ1-5; unclear D gene. The CDR3 has 14 residues. Germline assignment: CDR1 MNHNY and CDR2 SVGAGI (reference sequence). V was trimmed by 2 bases and J by 3 bases, leaving 8 bases between them. The CDR3 DNA sequence: TGTGCCAGCAGTTACGAGGGCGACAATCAGCCCCAGCATTTT. This gives the protein CASSYEGDNQPQHF.

This clone turned up a few times. The rearrangement uses TRBV29-1 and TRBJ2-3, with 8 bases lining up with TRBD2. The length of the CDR3 is 13 residues. The germline V gene has CDR1 SQVTM and CDR2 ANQGSEA. J lost 3 bases, V lost 6 bases, and 5 bases had no gene match. The CDR3 DNA reads TGCAGCGTCGGGAGGGGGGAAACAGATACGCAGTATTTT. This translates into CSVGRGETDTQYF.

In this sample, this clone turned up a few times. The chain combines TRBV7-6 with TRBJ1-3, with a weak D call TRBD1 (5 bases). Deletions cut 1 base from V and 1 base from J, with 5 bases between. Germline loops: CDR1 SGHVS, CDR2 FNYEAQ. The CDR3 is 14 amino acids. CDR3 region: CASSLGTSGNTIYF. Written as DNA, the CDR3 is TGTGCCAGCAGCTTAGGGACATCTGGAAACACCATATATTTT.

The gene calls are TRBV5-8 and TRBJ1-1, with a weak D call TRBD1 (5 bases). The germline V gene has CDR1 SGHTS and CDR2 YDEGEE. V was shortened by 1 base and J by 3 bases, with 13 bases between the two germline ends. This CDR3 has 15 residues. CDR3 DNA: TGTGCCAGCAGCTTGACCCGGGGCGCGCACACTGAAGCTTTCTTT. This codes for CASSLTRGAHTEAFF. Drawing the rest from reference TRBV5-8 and TRBJ1-1, the complete variable domain is EAGVTQSPTHLIKTRGQQATLRCSPISGHTSVYWYQQALGLGLQFLLWYDEGEERNRGNFPPRFSGRQFPNYSSELNVNALELEDSALYLCASSLTRGAHTEAFFGQGTRLTVV.

V gene TRBV6-5 combines with J gene TRBJ1-1; D possibly corresponds to TRBD1 (6 bases). The CDR3 is 15 residues long. Trimming removed 6 bases at V and 2 bases at J, with 16 bases between. Germline lookup yields CDR1 MNHEY and CDR2 SVGAGI. DNA of the CDR3: TGTGCCAGCAGGCTCAGGGGTACCCCCAACACTGAAGCTTTCTTT. Its protein is CASRLRGTPNTEAFF.

V gene TRBV19 combines with J gene TRBJ2-6; TRBD1 aligns across 7 bases. The CDR3 covers 18 residues. The V gene end was trimmed by 7 bases and the J gene end by 0 bases; junction bases not matched to a gene: 12. Germline lookup yields CDR1 LNHDA and CDR2 SQIVND (reference sequence). The CDR3 protein is CASMSGGQVFSGANVLTF. CDR3 coding DNA: TGTGCCAGTATGTCAGGTGGACAGGTCTTCTCTGGGGCCAACGTCCTGACTTTC.

This chain links TRBV11-3 with TRBJ1-1; 7 positions match TRBD1. The J segment lost 10 bases and the V segment lost 6 bases, leaving 17 bases of the junction unmatched. The germline V gene encodes CDR1 SGHNT and CDR2 YENEEA. The CDR3 runs 15 residues. As DNA, the CDR3 is TGTGCCAGCAGTTTAACTTCCGGGACAGTTTTTTCAGCTTTCTTT. It yields the protein CASSLTSGTVFSAFF.

V usage is TRBV6-5 and J usage is TRBJ2-7; D is undetermined. The V gene's germline CDR1 is MNHEY and CDR2 SVGAGI. The CDR3 spans 14 residues. Trimming removed 2 bases from V and 5 bases from J, with 13 bases in between. The CDR3 nucleotides are TGTGCCAGCAGTTACACGGGTCCCCTCGACGAGCAGTACTTC. Its protein is CASSYTGPLDEQYF.

This clone was seen a handful of times. The chain carries TRBV13 and TRBJ2-5; TRBD1 matches 11 bases. The CDR3 runs to 15 residues. In germline, CDR1 is PRHDT, CDR2 FYEKMQ (reference sequence). The J segment lost 8 bases and the V segment lost 5 bases, leaving 10 bases of the junction unmatched. The CDR3 loop reads CASSITGTGGVTQYF. CDR3 bases: TGTGCCAGCAGCATCACCGGGACAGGGGGAGTTACCCAGTACTTC.